This T cell receptor (beta chain) was sequenced for a study of T cell responses to AZD1222 COVID-19 vaccine. General study findings and limits: After two AZD1222 doses, spike-specific TCR breadth and depth rose versus day 0.

This CDR3 spans 14 amino acids. Germline values: CDR1 SGHAT, CDR2 FQNNGV. V lost 0 bases and J lost 2; bases outside the gene matches: 1. As to this clone: The antigen is unknown.

Measured with immunoSEQ multiplex PCR; TCRdb has only the in-frame clones, and not every one. This table holds 90,000 to 150,000 clones, about 85% found once. The sequencing used peripheral blood, collected 28 days after the second AZD1222 dose. The V call is TRBV11-2, the J call TRBJ2-7; 7 bases agree with TRBD2. This sequence originates from an adult who received the AZD1222 COVID-19 vaccine. The CDR3 DNA is TGTGCCAGCAGCTTAGAAGCGGGACCCTACGAGCAGTACTTC. Its protein is CASSLEAGPYEQYF.